The T cell receptor beta chain under discussion was sequenced for a study of OX40 agonist ivuxolimab in advanced cancers. Background on the study: The treatment was a fully human IgG2 OX40 agonist, ivuxolimab. There were three patients with partial responses, one having hepatocellular carcinoma and two cutaneous melanoma. Study results and caveats: CD8+ T cells averaged more expanded clones than CD4+.

The CDR3 is 14 residues long. The V segment lost 3 bases and the J segment 4 bases; nucleotides outside the gene matches: 3. The germline V gene encodes CDR1 MGHRA and CDR2 YSYEKL. Some clones are missing from TCRdb's copy, which holds only in-frame ones; the method was immunoSEQ multiplex PCR. Of tens of thousands of clones listed, about nine tenths were seen once; the top ten hold around 7%. Samples were taken at baseline and on day 1 of cycles 4 and 7. A remark on this clone: Its specificity is not known.

The sample was CD4+ or CD8+ T cells sorted from blood, taken in a trial of the OX40 agonist ivuxolimab. The sequence was obtained from an adult with an advanced solid tumor such as melanoma, head and neck, liver or kidney cancer. The rearrangement joins TRBV4-1 to TRBJ2-7, with 10 bases lining up with TRBD1. The CDR3 is CASSQGQGWYEQYF. DNA of the CDR3: TGCGCCAGCAGCCAGGGACAGGGGTGGTACGAGCAGTACTTC.